This T cell receptor beta chain was profiled in a study of shared clonotypes between healthy human individuals. At the level of the study: Sampling drew on donors who were two women and a few men aged 18 to 49. Study-wide points: When naive CD4 clonotypes were compared across a few donors, 5% to 5.5% were shared.

The CDR3 length is 16 residues. J was trimmed by 5 bases and V by 3 bases; bases with no gene match: 10. Germline V gives CDR1 SGDLS, CDR2 YYNGEE. CD45RA-negative memory and CD45RA+ naive subsets were split from the CD4+ cells. Turning to this clone: Antigen unknown.

Sequencing was performed with immunoSEQ multiplex PCR; in TCRdb, only in-frame clones are kept and a portion is missing. The sample lists some 2,000,000 clones, approximately 96% occurring once. This receptor was taken from a man younger than 35 in good health. The V call is TRBV9, the J call TRBJ1-2, with 10 bases that match TRBD1. Sequencing was performed on naive CD4+ T cells sorted from blood. Stated subset: CD45RA+ positively selected. Written as DNA, the CDR3 is TGTGCCAGCAGCGCCGCAGGGAGACAGGGGGCGTATGGCTACACCTTC. It codes for CASSAAGRQGAYGYTF.